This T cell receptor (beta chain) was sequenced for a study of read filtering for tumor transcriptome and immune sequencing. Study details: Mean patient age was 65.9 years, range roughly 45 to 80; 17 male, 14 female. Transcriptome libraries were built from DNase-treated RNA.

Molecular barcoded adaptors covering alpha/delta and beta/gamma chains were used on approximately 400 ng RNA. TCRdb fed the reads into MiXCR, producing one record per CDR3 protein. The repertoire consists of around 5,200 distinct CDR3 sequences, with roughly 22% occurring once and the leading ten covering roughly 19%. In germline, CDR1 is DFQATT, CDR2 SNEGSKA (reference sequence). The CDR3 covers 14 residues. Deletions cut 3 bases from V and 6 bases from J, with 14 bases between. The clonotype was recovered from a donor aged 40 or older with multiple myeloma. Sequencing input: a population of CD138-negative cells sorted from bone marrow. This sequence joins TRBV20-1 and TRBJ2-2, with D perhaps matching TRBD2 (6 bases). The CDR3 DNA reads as TGCAGTGCTAGTAGGGCGGGAACTGCCGGGGAGCTGTTTTTT. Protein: CSASRAGTAGELFF.